This TCR beta chain was captured by sequencing in a study of identical twins. TCRdb used MiXCR to reprocess the 5' RACE reads, holding one entry per CDR3 protein. In the table there are roughly 690,000 distinct CDR3 sequences, approximately 6.1% of which are singletons. The CDR3 extends over 11 amino acids. CDR1 and CDR2 from the germline V gene are SGHAT and FQNNGV. Trimming removed 5 bases at V and 8 bases at J, with 8 bases between. This clonotype was picked up a small number of times. The antigen is unknown. Study-level points and caveats: Models underestimated TCR alpha sharing (out-of-frame) in monozygotic twins. Invariant populations such as MAIT and iNKT cells could partly muddle zero-insertion analyses. Fewer insertions characterized abundant cord blood beta clonotypes, whereas memory repertoires showed none. Findings came from cross-sectional statistics, without long-term follow-up of donors.

This TCR was sampled from a man between 18 and 29 years old in good health. Sequencing was carried out using naive T cells sorted from blood. The chain links TRBV11-2 to TRBJ2-3; possibly TRBD1 or TRBD2 for D (6 bases each). In nucleotides, the CDR3 is TGTGCCAGCAGCACGGGGGCTACGCAGTATTTT. Translating gives CASSTGATQYF.